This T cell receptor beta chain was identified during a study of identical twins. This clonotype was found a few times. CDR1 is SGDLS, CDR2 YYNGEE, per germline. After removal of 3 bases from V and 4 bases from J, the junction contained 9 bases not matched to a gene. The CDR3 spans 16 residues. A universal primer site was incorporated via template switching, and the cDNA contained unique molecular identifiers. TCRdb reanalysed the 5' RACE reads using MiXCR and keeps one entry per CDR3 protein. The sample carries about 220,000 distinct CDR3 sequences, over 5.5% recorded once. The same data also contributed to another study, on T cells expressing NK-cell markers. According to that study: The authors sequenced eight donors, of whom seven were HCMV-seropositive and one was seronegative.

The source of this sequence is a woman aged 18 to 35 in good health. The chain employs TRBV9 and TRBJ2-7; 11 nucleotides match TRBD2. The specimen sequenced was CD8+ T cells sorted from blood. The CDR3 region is CASSAEGGLAEYEQYF. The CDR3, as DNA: TGTGCCAGCAGCGCCGAGGGGGGACTAGCGGAATACGAGCAGTACTTC. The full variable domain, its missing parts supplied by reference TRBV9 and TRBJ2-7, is DSGVTQTPKHLITATGQRVTLRCSPRSGDLSVYWYQQSLDQGLQFLIQYYNGEERAKGNILERFSAQQFPDLHSELNLSSLELGDSALYFCASSAEGGLAEYEQYFGPGTRLTVT.